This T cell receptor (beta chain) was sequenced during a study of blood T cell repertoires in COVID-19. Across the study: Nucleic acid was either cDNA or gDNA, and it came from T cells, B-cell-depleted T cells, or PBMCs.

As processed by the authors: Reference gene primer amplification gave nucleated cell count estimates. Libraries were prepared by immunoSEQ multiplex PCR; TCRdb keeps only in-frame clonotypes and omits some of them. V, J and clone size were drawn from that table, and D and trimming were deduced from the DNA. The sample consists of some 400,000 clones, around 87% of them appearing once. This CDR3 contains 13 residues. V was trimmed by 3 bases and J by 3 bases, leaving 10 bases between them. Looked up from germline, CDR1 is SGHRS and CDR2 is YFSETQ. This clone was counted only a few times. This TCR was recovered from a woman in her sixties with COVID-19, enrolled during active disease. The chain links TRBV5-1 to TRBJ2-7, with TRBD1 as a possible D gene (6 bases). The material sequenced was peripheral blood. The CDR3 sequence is CASSSGTNYEQYF. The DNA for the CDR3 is TGCGCCAGCAGCTCCGGGACAAACTACGAGCAGTACTTC.